This TCR beta chain comes out of a study of CD8 T cells in Susac syndrome (dated by TCRdb to the late 2010s). For the study in its entirety: Whether CD8+ T cell activation and differentiation in Susac syndrome was antigen driven was tested using repertoire sequencing. The study at large found these results: The study acknowledged that relatively few individuals were included in the TCR sequencing and HLA analysis.

On this clonotype: Its binding antigen is unknown. No base-level quality is on record; no much larger clone is a single base apart.

RNA was extracted using the RNeasy kit, and roughly 0.5 to 1 microgram was reverse transcribed with random hexamers. TCR beta CDR3 regions were amplified with the immunoSEQ multiplex PCR assay covering 54 Vbeta and 13 Jbeta segments. Bias from PCR amplification was corrected by using a synthetic template baseline for primer optimization and for computational correction. The source study handled its data this way. Reads were annotated to V, D and J genes according to IMGT and were analyzed with immunoSEQ Analyzer, with only productive sequences retained. Clonality was calculated as one minus the Shannon entropy normalized by log2 of the number of productive unique sequences. Public and private clones were assessed among the 100 most prevalent clones of each patient and control. A clone was defined as Susac-specific if it was absent from the healthy and MS cohorts, from roughly 1,000 published viral clones and from other ImmuneACCESS disease sequences. The public sequencing data were trimmed at Q25 with fastp and processed into clonotypes with MiXCR by TCRdb, which kept only in-frame beta chains. When rows share a CDR3 protein, they turn into one entry using the most common DNA and genes. TCRdb assigned the V and J calls; the authors' analysis was not used. The sample data list 180,000 or so distinct CDR3 sequences, and around 96% of these were observed just once. Clones ranked in the top ten supply 0.1% of the sample.

Via the germline V gene (reference sequence), CDR1 is MNHEY and CDR2 SMNVEV. The CDR3 covers 18 residues, taking in both the cysteine and the phenylalanine. Kept here is only the CDR3 DNA, which spans 54 bases and is read in frame from base 1. V is cut back by 4 bases and J by 0 bases, with 10 bases in the junction unmatched. Peripheral blood CD8+ and CD4+ T cells from healthy donors, Susac syndrome patients and multiple sclerosis patients were profiled by high-throughput TCR beta sequencing. Healthy donors were included as age- and sex-matched controls. Bulk CD8+ and CD4+ T cells were purified by magnetic negative isolation, whereas CD8+ TEMRA cells were enriched by FACS. Blood was collected in EDTA tubes and processed within 24 hours, with PBMCs isolated through density gradient centrifugation. PBMCs intended for TCR sequencing were frozen in liquid nitrogen and were later thawed in a 37 degrees C water bath. The sorted or isolated CD4+, CD8+ and CD8+ TEMRA cells reached a purity of at least 90%.

The rearrangement combines TRBV27 with TRBJ2-7, with 12 junctional bases fitting TRBD2. The specimen was CD4+ T cells from PBMCs. This TCR came from a human donor in good health. For the CDR3, the sequence is CASSYRGTSGPSSYEQYF. The nucleotide sequence is given as TGTGCCAGCAGTTACAGGGGGACTAGCGGGCCCAGCTCCTACGAGCAGTACTTC.